This T cell receptor beta chain was sequenced during a study of T cell repertoires in cytomegalovirus infection (dated by TCRdb to about 2019). Notes on the research overall: Alongside well-studied HLA-B-restricted epitopes, the peptide stimulations were aimed at recently identified HLA-C-restricted CMV epitopes, whose presentation resists viral immunomodulation. The HLA type of each donor mattered for the analysis, because public TCR beta signatures pointed to carriage of CMV infection along with the matching HLA type. What the work shows at the level of the full study, not this receptor alone: In both this cohort and an independent roughly 350-donor cohort, the cumulative frequency of public TCR beta family members distinguished carriers of CMV infection plus the relevant HLA type. The ex vivo response was dominated by HLA-C-restricted CMV-specific TCR beta clonotypes, which also provided the single most frequent clonotype in two of eight donors.

In the case of this clonotype: There is no known antigen for this receptor. Per-base quality was not reported, and no clone a single base away is much larger than it.

The sample's treatment or condition label, decoded: in vitro stimulation with specific CMV peptide epitopes to enrich CMV-specific T cells. Reads for this sample came from an Illumina HiSeq 1500. TCRdb trimmed public reads at Q25 via fastp, called clones via MiXCR and kept in-frame beta chains. Rows matching on CDR3 protein sequence are summarized as one entry with the most common DNA and genes. The sample table lists around 310,000 distinct CDR3 sequences, 25% to 30% of them with a count of one. 20% of the sample goes to the ten largest clones. The germline V gene (reference sequence) provides CDR1 MNHEY and CDR2 SMNVEV. The V and J ends are trimmed by 4 bases and 6 bases, leaving 11 bases between them. From the cysteine up to the phenylalanine, the CDR3 has a length of 13 residues. Of all the DNA, just the CDR3 is kept, 39 bases in frame from base 1.

Here the sequenced sample was cultured PBMCs, taken from culture after CMV antigen stimulation. The chain employs TRBV27 and TRBJ2-3, with the D gene not confidently named. This TCR was sampled from a human donor in good health (CMV status not recorded). Some clones in this sample may be carry-over from other donors' samples. The DNA is TGTGCCAGCAGTTACAACTATATGGATACGCAGTATTTT. This gives the protein CASSYNYMDTQYF.